The TCR beta chain described here comes from a study of OX40 agonist ivuxolimab in advanced cancers. As for the study in general: Across the patients, intravenous ivuxolimab was delivered every 2 weeks at 0.01 to 10 mg/kg.

The V gene's germline CDR1 is SGHNT and CDR2 YYREEE (reference sequence). This CDR3 has 14 amino acids. Trimming stripped 2 bases from V and 2 bases from J, with 11 bases between. About this clone itself: Its matching antigen is unknown.

The data were produced by immunoSEQ multiplex PCR, yet TCRdb's version contains in-frame clones alone and is incomplete. The sample shows around 84,000 clones, roughly 90% of them seen only once. Study results and caveats: Among patients with partial responses at 0.1-3.0 mg/kg, clonal expansion was among the lowest.

This chain joins TRBV5-4 and TRBJ2-7; no clear D. The sequence was obtained from an adult with an advanced solid tumor such as melanoma, head and neck, liver or kidney cancer. Here the sequenced sample was CD4+ or CD8+ T cells sorted from blood, taken in a trial of the OX40 agonist ivuxolimab. The CDR3 nucleotides are TGTGCCAGCAGCTTAGGACGGAAAGCCTACGAGCAGTACTTC. The encoded protein is CASSLGRKAYEQYF.